These 3 T cell receptor beta chains were all obtained from the same sample, sequenced in a study of blood T cell repertoires in COVID-19. Here immunoSEQ multiplex PCR was the method, and the copy in TCRdb shows in-frame clones only, minus some. The sample consists of about 240,000 clones, around 80% of them appearing once. Sequencing was carried out using peripheral blood. The receptor set was obtained from a woman aged 18-29 years with acute or convalescent COVID-19.

The gene calls are TRBV19 and TRBJ2-2, with a weak D call TRBD1 (6 bases). There are 14 residues in the CDR3. Germline V lookup: CDR1 LNHDA, CDR2 SQIVND (reference sequence). With 6 bases removed from V and 6 bases from J, the gap between germline ends came to 14 bases. The CDR3 DNA is TGTGCCAGTAGGGGGGCTAGTGGCTCCGGGGAGCTGTTTTTT. Its protein product is CASRGASGSGELFF.

The chain joins TRBV6-5 to TRBJ2-3, with D uncertain. V dropped 6 bases and J dropped 0 bases, with 13 bases sitting between them. CDR1 and CDR2 (germline): MNHEY, SVGAGI. The CDR3 covers 15 residues. The chain's CDR3 is CASRNRLSSTDTQYF. The CDR3 DNA follows: TGTGCCAGCAGGAATAGATTATCTAGCACAGATACGCAGTATTTT.

The rearrangement joins TRBV21-1 to TRBJ2-1; TRBD2, the table's D call, lacks a check against the DNA. TRBV21-1 is noted as a pseudogene. The CDR3 loop spans 16 amino acids. CDR3 in amino acids: CASTARVVAGYNEQFF. Here the CDR3 DNA reads TGTGCCAGCACAGCGCGGGTGGTAGCGGGGTACAATGAGCAGTTCTTC.